The present T cell receptor (beta chain) was sequenced within a study of T-cell reconstitution after alpha-beta-depleted transplantation in children (dated by TCRdb to 2016 to 2017). Study-level background: The study quantitatively tracked T-cell immune reconstitution after TCRalphabeta/CD19-depleted allogeneic hematopoietic cell transplantation in children using TCR repertoire profiling. The research as a whole found: The frequencies of hyperexpanded clones fell over the following months, and after one year, T-cell counts and TCRbeta diversity were mostly attributed to newly produced T cells. The high TCRbeta diversity at day 60 in some patients was ascribed to recipient T cells and intrathymic progenitors that had survived conditioning. The apparently early recovery of alphabetaT-cell counts about two months after transplant reportedly depended on only several hundred rapidly expanded clones that came from non-depleted graft cells.

Note on this clonotype: The target of this receptor is not known. There are no base qualities to consult, and no much larger clone falls within one base.

The treatment or condition label, read with the paper, signifies: allogeneic hematopoietic cell transplantation with graft depleted of TCRalphabeta T cells and CD19 B cells. The children who served as transplant recipients had been given grafts of TCRalphabeta/CD19-depleted allogeneic hematopoietic cells. The library was prepared using PCR. The instrument given in TCRdb is Illumina HiSeq 2500. To normalize quantification of the TCRbeta repertoire, the TCR libraries were built with molecular barcoding that relied on unique molecular identifiers. TCRdb took the public reads, trimmed them with fastp at Q25, ran MiXCR for clone calling and kept in-frame beta chains. A single entry per CDR3 protein holds the most common genes and DNA from its merged rows. This sample lists about 580,000 distinct CDR3 sequences; 23% were detected once. The ten largest make up around an eighth of the sample. The germline V gene (reference sequence) supplies CDR1 DFQATT and CDR2 SNEGSKA. Including the terminal cysteine and phenylalanine, the CDR3 comprises 14 residues. Just CDR3 DNA is preserved here, 42 bases in frame from base 1. The V end loses 1 base and the J end loses 7 bases, and a stretch of 13 bases separates them.

The chain joins TRBV20-1 to TRBJ1-4; no D gene is confidently identified. The origin of this receptor is a boy in the first two years of life who had a stem cell transplant for acute myeloid leukemia, so the T cells may come from the graft donor. This material consisted of PBMCs, mostly from graft donor cells, taken 360 days after TCRalphabeta/CD19-depleted stem cell transplant. In nucleotide form, the sequence is TGCAGTGCTAGAGTCCGTGGGGAGGGTGAAAAACTGTTTTTT. This is translated as CSARVRGEGEKLFF.